This T cell receptor (beta chain) comes out of a study of radiotherapy plus CTLA-4 blockade in lung cancer. The method was immunoSEQ multiplex PCR; TCRdb's version includes in-frame clones alone and lacks a portion of them. Seen here are tens of thousands of clones, about 85% observed once, and the top ten hold about 27%. The germline CDR1 and CDR2 sequences are MNHEY and SVGAGI. With 2 bases clipped from V and 3 bases from J, the junction kept 6 bases outside the gene matches. This CDR3 spans 15 amino acids. The sequenced sample was peripheral blood, obtained from a patient treated with radiotherapy plus ipilimumab. The source is a human donor with non-small cell lung cancer whose response to radiotherapy plus ipilimumab could not be evaluated. The chain recombines TRBV6-5 with TRBJ1-2, with 7 bases that match TRBD1. The CDR3 protein is CASSYRAGGDYGYTF. The DNA of the CDR3 is TGTGCCAGCAGTTACCGGGCAGGGGGTGACTATGGCTACACCTTC.